This entry features one TCR beta chain sequence. Its antigen remains unidentified. This PCR relied on a set of 60 Vbeta primers and 13 Jbeta primers. TCRdb keeps only in-frame clones here, not all; method: immunoSEQ multiplex PCR. This repertoire shows over 80,000 clones, roughly four fifths found once; its top ten account for more than 5%. The data derive from a study of cytomegalovirus exposure and HLA in healthy donors. The CDR3 loop spans 16 amino acids. Per the germline V gene, CDR1 is SGHRS and CDR2 is YFSETQ. Trimming removed 0 bases at V and 0 bases at J, with 9 bases between. Points from the study as a whole: Per published accounts, TCR beta sequences correctly predicted the HLA-A and HLA-B alleles of most subjects. Common viral pathogens seemed, in a later analysis, to connect with several of the most significant clusters.

This rearrangement joins TRBV5-1 to TRBJ1-4; no reliable D call. This TCR was recovered from a man aged 40-50 years in good health and CMV-seropositive. The sample consisted of PBMCs. The CDR3 DNA reads as TGCGCCAGCAGCTTGGGTCGGGTTGCAACTAATGAAAAACTGTTTTTT. As protein: CASSLGRVATNEKLFF.